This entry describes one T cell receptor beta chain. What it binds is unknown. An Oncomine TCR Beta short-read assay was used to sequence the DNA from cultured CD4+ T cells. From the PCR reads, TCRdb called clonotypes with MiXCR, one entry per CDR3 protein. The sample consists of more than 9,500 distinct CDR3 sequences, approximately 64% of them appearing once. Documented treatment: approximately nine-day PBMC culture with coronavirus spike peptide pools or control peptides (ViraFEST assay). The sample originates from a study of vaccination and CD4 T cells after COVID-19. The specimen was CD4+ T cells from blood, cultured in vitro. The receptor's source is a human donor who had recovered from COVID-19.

The DNA of the CDR3 is TGTGCCAGCAGGCAGGACAGCACTGAAGCTTTCTTT. It is translated as CASRQDSTEAFF. The chain joins TRBV2 to TRBJ1-1; TRBD1 might be the D (6 bases). Trimming took 6 bases from V and 4 from J, leaving 9 bases between them. This CDR3 comprises 12 residues. CDR1 and CDR2 from the germline V gene are SNHLY and FYNNEI.